This note documents a single TCR beta chain sequence. Its antigen remains unidentified. Healthy bone marrow donors made up the donor group. This entry belongs to a study of cytomegalovirus exposure and HLA in healthy donors. The study, taken as a whole, reports: A later analysis by the authors found several of the most significant clusters apparently linked to common viral pathogens. Differences between HLA loci emerged in a later analysis of TCR association rates, with DRB1 most and HLA-C fewest.

Vbeta (60) and Jbeta (13) primers were used in the PCR. Using immunoSEQ multiplex PCR, the repertoire was profiled, and TCRdb retains in-frame clones only, with some absent. The table has about 160,000 clones, 80% to 90% seen once. The sequenced sample consisted of PBMCs. This clonotype originated in a woman younger than 35 in good health and CMV-seronegative.

The CDR3 DNA reads TGCGCCAGCAGTGTCCGACAGGGTAGGAGGGACGAGCAGTACTTC. It codes for CASSVRQGRRDEQYF. This chain links TRBV10-1 with TRBJ2-7; D might be TRBD1 (7 bases). This CDR3 is built from 15 residues. CDR1 is WNHNN, CDR2 SYGVQD, per germline (reference sequence). V gave up 4 bases and J gave up 5 bases, with 18 bases separating them.